This T cell receptor beta chain was identified in a study of shared clonotypes between healthy human individuals. It was CD45RO-negative cells, positively selected for CCR7, that made up naive CD8 cells, with terminally differentiated effector memory CD45RA+ cells excluded. Generated by immunoSEQ multiplex PCR, the TCRdb table keeps only in-frame clones and is missing some. The sample records roughly 2,000,000 clones, approximately 92% being singletons. Remarks on this clone: What it binds is not known.

Study results and caveats: What limited the represented genetic and exposure-history diversity was the small number of donors.

The sample consisted of naive CD8+ T cells from PBMCs. The sequence was obtained from a man between 18 and 35 years old in good health. Some clones in this sample may be carry-over from other donors' samples.

CDR3: CASSSTTSNEQFF. For the CDR3, the DNA is TGTGCCAGCAGTTCCACGACTAGCAATGAGCAGTTCTTC. The chain couples TRBV27 to TRBJ2-1; possible D gene TRBD2, 6 bases. V was clipped by 4 bases and J by 6 bases, with 10 bases between them. CDR3 length: 13 residues. Per germline, CDR1 MNHEY and CDR2 SMNVEV (reference sequence).